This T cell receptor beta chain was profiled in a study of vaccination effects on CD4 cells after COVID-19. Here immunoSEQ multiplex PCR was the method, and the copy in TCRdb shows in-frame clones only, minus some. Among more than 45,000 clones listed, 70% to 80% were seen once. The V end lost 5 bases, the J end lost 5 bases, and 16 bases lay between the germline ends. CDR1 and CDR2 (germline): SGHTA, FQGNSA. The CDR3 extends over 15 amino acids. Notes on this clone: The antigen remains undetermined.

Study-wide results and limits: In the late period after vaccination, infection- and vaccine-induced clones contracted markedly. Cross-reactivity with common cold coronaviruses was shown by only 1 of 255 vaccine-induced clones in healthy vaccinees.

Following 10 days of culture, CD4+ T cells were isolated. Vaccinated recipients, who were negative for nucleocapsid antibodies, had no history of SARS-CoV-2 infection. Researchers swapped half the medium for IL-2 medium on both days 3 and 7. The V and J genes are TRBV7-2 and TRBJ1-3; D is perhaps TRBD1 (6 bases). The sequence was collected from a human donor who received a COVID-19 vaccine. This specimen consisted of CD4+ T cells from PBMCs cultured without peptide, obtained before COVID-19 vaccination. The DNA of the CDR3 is TGTGCCAGCAGCCCCTCGGGGGCGAAACGAAACACCATATATTTT. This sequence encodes CASSPSGAKRNTIYF.